In this sample, the clone carrying this T cell receptor beta chain turned up many times. Its matching antigen is unknown. The sample comes from a study of T cells in Graves' hyperthyroidism and ophthalmopathy. Study-level results: Most expanded thyroid clonotypes above 0.001 recurred in blood.

Germline assignment: CDR1 KGHDR and CDR2 SFDVKD. The CDR3 is 12 amino acids. The ends were cut back, 3 bases at V and 6 bases at J, with 7 bases in the middle. TCR beta CDR3 region amplification was performed from RNA transcripts. During a first-round RT-PCR of the TCR CDR3, the HTBI primer set was used. One entry per CDR3 protein, called by TCRdb with MiXCR from the multiplex PCR reads. The sample consists of roughly 710,000 distinct CDR3 sequences, roughly a third of them appearing once. Not enrolled were patients with uncontrolled infection, other autoimmune disease, pregnancy or lactation. Orbital computed tomography, thyroid ultrasound, serum thyroxine and TRAb, and clinical symptoms together informed the diagnoses.

The sequence derives from a woman in her forties with Graves' hyperthyroidism. The sequenced sample consisted of blood. The rearrangement uses TRBV24-1 and TRBJ1-2, with D hard to call. The DNA of the CDR3 is TGTGCCACCAGTGATCCCATTGATGGCTACACCTTC. This translates into CATSDPIDGYTF.